This entry is about one T cell receptor beta chain. Within the 2 weeks before study entry, each person in the exposed group met a COVID-19 case. Clones were sequenced by immunoSEQ multiplex PCR, and TCRdb holds only the in-frame ones, with some missing. The sample has a few hundred thousand clones; roughly 90% are singletons. The sample comes from a study of blood T cell repertoires in COVID-19. J was trimmed by 0 bases and V by 8 bases; bases with no gene match: 11. The CDR3 is 15 amino acids. In germline, CDR1 is SQVTM, CDR2 ANQGSEA. This chain links TRBV29-1 with TRBJ2-3; 7 bases map to TRBD2. This TCR was recovered from a woman aged 25 to 39 who had been exposed to COVID-19. The sample consisted of PBMCs or T cells enriched from blood (not recorded which). CDR3: CSLGGKGRSTDTQYF. The CDR3 coding sequence is TGCAGCTTGGGGGGGAAGGGTAGAAGCACAGATACGCAGTATTTT.